The 13 T cell receptor beta chains given below trace back to one sample, sequenced in a study of tumor-infiltrating lymphocytes in primary liver carcinoma. A constant-region primer primed TCR beta cDNA synthesis from about 0.55 ug of total RNA. Employing slightly modified ARM-PCR, three nested multiplex PCR rounds were run, and these gave rise to the TCR beta libraries. The first two PCR rounds used TRBV1-TRBV30 forward primers with a C-beta reverse primer, about 10 cycles each. TCRdb recomputed calls from the multiplex PCR reads with MiXCR, one row per CDR3 protein. The sample holds some 38,000 distinct CDR3 sequences; over 65% are singletons and the top ten take roughly 15%. Between about 19 and 34 mg of unsorted bulk tissue served as the source from which RNA and DNA were co-extracted. Sequencing was done on a sample of liver tumor tissue from sampling region 4. Subset described: tumor region T4, right-lateral pole. The receptors originated from a man aged 40-50 years with primary liver carcinoma and hepatitis B virus infection.

As regards this clonotype: This likely comes from a read error, as the CDR3 has no conserved phenylalanine or tryptophan at its end. The J gene is TRBJ2-2, the V gene TRBV12-3 or TRBV12-4, with D perhaps TRBD1 (5 bases). The CDR3 runs to 16 residues. The ends were cut back, 5 bases at V and 11 bases at J, with 24 bases in the middle. For the CDR3, the DNA is TGTGCCAGCAGTCCCCGGCGGCGGACGAACACAGGAGAGCTGTTTCTT. Its protein product is CASSPRRRTNTGELFL.

As concerns this clonotype: Germline is not matched at one junction end, which may reflect a read error. This rearrangement joins TRBV20-1 to TRBJ1-1; D is undetermined. This CDR3 is built from 14 residues. CDR1 is DFQATT and CDR2 is SNEGSKA in the germline V gene (reference sequence). CDR3 nucleotide sequence: TGCAGTGCCATAGTCCGGCCAATGAACACCGAAGCTTTCTTT. Translating it yields CSAIVRPMNTEAFF.

This clonotype was found many times. This CDR3 reads CASSLPQGAASGMAYNEQFF. CDR3 nucleotide sequence: TGTGCCAGCAGTTTACCGCAAGGGGCGGCTAGCGGGATGGCGTACAATGAGCAGTTCTTC. The chain recombines TRBV28 with TRBJ2-1, with TRBD2 matching over 9 bases. Unmatched junction bases numbered 18, after V lost 2 bases and J lost 4 bases. The CDR3 runs 20 residues. CDR1 and CDR2 (germline): MDHEN, SYDVKM.

As for this clonotype: The germline gene is not matched at one end of the junction; a read error may be the cause. This CDR3 reads CASREALQETRYF. CDR3 DNA: TGCGCCAGCAGGGAGGCACTCCAAGAGACCCGGTACTTC. This chain connects TRBV5-1 to TRBJ2-5; weak D call: TRBD2 (5 bases). Germline V gives CDR1 SGHRS, CDR2 YFSETQ. The CDR3 is made up of 13 amino acids. The complete variable domain, with remaining parts taken from reference TRBV5-1 and TRBJ2-5, reads KAGVTQTPRYLIKTRGQQVTLSCSPISGHRSVSWYQQTPGQGLQFLFEYFSETQRNKGNFPGRFSGRQFSNSRSEMNVSTLELGDSALYLCASREALQETRYFGPGTRLLVL.

A remark on this clonotype: The junction and the germline gene differ at one end; a read error may be behind it. The chain links TRBV7-8 to TRBJ2-7; D may be TRBD2 (5 bases). The CDR3 spans 13 residues. Per the germline V gene, CDR1 is SGHVS and CDR2 is FQNEAQ. The CDR3 DNA reads as TGTGCCAGCAGCCTGACTCCCGACTACGTGCAGTACTTC. Translation: CASSLTPDYVQYF.

The J gene is TRBJ1-2, the V gene TRBV11-2; D remains ambiguous. The CDR3 sequence is 15 residues long. The germline V and J ends were trimmed by 0 bases and 6 bases, with 14 bases remaining between them. Germline V gene lookup returns CDR1 SGHAT and CDR2 FQNNGV. The CDR3 loop reads CASSLDPWIADGYTF. The CDR3 DNA is TGTGCCAGCAGCTTAGATCCGTGGATCGCCGATGGCTACACCTTC. Combining the CDR3 with reference TRBV11-2 and TRBJ1-2 gives the whole variable domain EAGVAQSPRYKIIEKRQSVAFWCNPISGHATLYWYQQILGQGPKLLIQFQNNGVVDDSQLPKDRFSAERLKGVDSTLKIQPAKLEDSAVYLCASSLDPWIADGYTFGSGTRLTVV.

Concerning this clonotype itself: The final CDR3 position lacks the conserved phenylalanine or tryptophan, pointing to a likely read error. It is unclear where the CDR3 begins or ends on the DNA, so no DNA is shown, and the CDR3 is as TCRdb lists it. CDR3 protein: CASSERQYGYII. V gene TRBV6-2 or TRBV6-3 combines with J gene TRBJ1-2. The V gene's germline CDR1 is MNHEY and CDR2 SVGEGT. The CDR3 adds up to 12 amino acids, both ends counted.

Regarding this clonotype: One end of the junction does not line up with germline, which may come from a read error. The chain uses TRBV29-1 and TRBJ2-5; no firm D call. The CDR3 has 15 residues. The germline V gene encodes CDR1 SQVTM and CDR2 ANQGSEA. The DNA for the CDR3 is TGCAGCGTTCGGATTAGCAGGAGTTGGGCAGAGACCCACTGCTTC. Amino acid sequence: CSVRISRSWAETHCF.

In the case of this clonotype: Its ends do not fully match the called genes, so a read error is possible. This chain connects TRBV9 to TRBJ1-1; tentative D call: TRBD1 (5 bases). The CDR3 covers 15 residues. Per germline, CDR1 SGDLS and CDR2 YYNGEE. The CDR3 spells CASNVSGAVNIEAFF. The CDR3 DNA is TGTGCCAGCAACGTAAGTGGGGCAGTGAACATTGAAGCTTTCTTT.

This clonotype has only a few counts. A much bigger clone sits one base away, suggesting this may be a read error. This sequence joins TRBV7-2 and TRBJ2-7; 10 nucleotides line up with TRBD2. The CDR3 has 13 amino acids. Per the germline V gene, CDR1 is SGHTA and CDR2 is FQGNSA. The V and J ends lost 8 bases and 10 bases, in that order; junction bases with no gene match: 11. The CDR3 nucleotides are TGTGCCAGCGGCTCCACTACTAGCGGGGACCAGTACTTC. Its protein product is CASGSTTSGDQYF.

This clonotype is deemed medium-sized. The rearrangement joins TRBV29-1 to TRBJ1-4; no definite D call. The V end was cut by 3 bases, the J end by 7 bases, with 12 bases between. This CDR3 region has 13 residues. In germline, CDR1 is SQVTM, CDR2 ANQGSEA. Here the CDR3 reads CSVDGGMGEKLFF. CDR3 sequence (DNA): TGCAGCGTTGACGGAGGGATGGGTGAAAAACTGTTTTTT.

On this clonotype itself: The junction and the germline gene differ at one end; a read error may be behind it. The genes are TRBV5-1 and TRBJ2-3; the D gene is possibly TRBD1 (6 bases). Germline-derived CDR1 and CDR2 are SGHRS and YFSETQ. The CDR3 covers 15 residues. CDR3 protein: CTSSLDGTYTDMQYF. Here the CDR3 DNA reads TGCACCAGCAGCTTGGATGGGACATACACAGATATGCAGTATTTT.

Concerning this clonotype itself: Relative to the germline gene, one junction end is altered; a read error may explain this. The rearrangement joins TRBV4-2 to TRBJ2-3, with 7 bases that match TRBD2. Germline V gene lookup returns CDR1 LGHNA and CDR2 YNFKEQ. The CDR3 totals 17 residues. CDR3: CASSQGGSGFSTDTRYF. The CDR3 DNA reads TGTGCCAGCAGCCAAGGAGGTAGCGGGTTTAGCACAGATACGCGGTATTTT.